The next 18 T cell receptor beta chains were all read from a single sample in a study of cytomegalovirus exposure and HLA in healthy donors (dated by TCRdb to 2016 to 2017). Library method: the immunoSEQ multiplex PCR assay. For the multiplex PCR, a mixture combining 60 forward primers for TCR Vbeta segments and 13 reverse primers for TCR Jbeta segments was used. TCRdb carries this immuneACCESS record with in-frame sequences only. Its versions omit some clonotypes, under half of them owing to an unresolved V gene in the studies checked, with the rest unexplained. The sample table records under 150,000 clones; over 70% of these occur just once. The ten largest clones capture 3% to 4% of the sample. The specimen sequenced was PBMCs. Receptor source: a woman aged 35 to 49 in good health and CMV-seronegative.

This clone came up a few times. The chain employs TRBV21-1 and TRBJ1-2; the table's D call, TRBD1, was not checked against the DNA. TRBV21-1 is recorded as a pseudogene. The CDR3 covers 15 residues. The DNA of the CDR3 is TGTGCCAGCAGCAAAATCAGTACACCCAACTATGGCTACACCTTC. It encodes CASSKISTPNYGYTF.

This clone was detected only a few times. The chain couples TRBV7-2 to TRBJ2-1; D call uncertain. With 1 base removed from V and 10 bases from J, the gap between germline ends came to 11 bases. Germline loops: CDR1 SGHTA, CDR2 FQGNSA. This CDR3 contains 13 residues. In DNA form, the CDR3 reads TGTGCCAGCAGCTTAGTTGATCAAACAGAGCAGTTCTTC. Translated: CASSLVDQTEQFF.

V usage is TRBV2 and J usage is TRBJ2-7; the D gene is possibly TRBD1 (6 bases). The CDR3 runs to 11 residues. Germline values: CDR1 SNHLY, CDR2 FYNNEI. V was pared by 7 bases and J by 4 bases, with 8 bases between. CDR3 bases: TGTGCCAGCACCACAGGGTACGAGCAGTACTTC. Translation gives CASTTGYEQYF.

The chain links TRBV4-1 to TRBJ2-1; TRBD2 matches 14 bases. This CDR3 has 18 amino acids. CDR1 is MGHRA and CDR2 is YSYEKL in the germline V gene. After removal of 1 base from V and 9 bases from J, the junction contained 11 bases not matched to a gene. Here the CDR3 reads CASSQVVGGLAGVGEQFF. The DNA for the CDR3 is TGCGCCAGCAGCCAAGTTGTCGGGGGACTAGCGGGAGTGGGTGAGCAGTTCTTC.

Note on this clone: At one end the junction does not follow the germline gene, possibly because of a read error. The DNA of the CDR3 is TGTGCCAGCACCTTACAGGGAACGGACACTGAAGCTTTCTTT. This sequence encodes CASTLQGTDTEAFF. The V and J genes are TRBV7-2 and TRBJ1-1, with D possibly matching TRBD1 (6 bases). The CDR3 length is 14 residues. Germline lookup yields CDR1 SGHTA and CDR2 FQGNSA.

This chain joins TRBV5-4 and TRBJ1-4; D uncertain. Germline CDR1 and CDR2: SGHNT and YYREEE (reference sequence). The CDR3 spans 13 residues. The germline V and J ends were trimmed by 0 bases and 11 bases, with 11 bases remaining between them. CDR3 bases: TGTGCCAGCAGCTTGGTAGGCAGCGGGAAACTGTTTTTT. This translates into CASSLVGSGKLFF.

This clone occurred a few times. The chain joins TRBV12-5 to TRBJ2-3; D is perhaps TRBD2 (7 bases). Germline lookup yields CDR1 LGHNT and CDR2 FRNRAP. Between the trimmed V and J ends, which lost 4 bases and 3 bases, there was a span of 20 bases. The CDR3 is made up of 17 amino acids. The CDR3 here is CASGSVLRGGVTDTQYF. The CDR3 DNA reads TGTGCTAGTGGTTCGGTGTTAAGGGGGGGCGTTACAGATACGCAGTATTTT.

The chain links TRBV29-1 to TRBJ2-7, with D possibly TRBD2 on 5 matching bases. The ends were cut back, 4 bases at V and 3 bases at J, with 10 bases in the middle. From germline, CDR1 is SQVTM and CDR2 ANQGSEA. The CDR3 runs to 12 residues. CDR3: CSVASGDYEQYF. The CDR3 bases are TGCAGCGTTGCCAGCGGAGACTACGAGCAGTACTTC.

The sample holds one count of this clone. J is TRBJ2-1 and V is TRBV19, with D possibly TRBD2 on 6 matching bases. CDR1 and CDR2 (germline): LNHDA, SQIVND (reference sequence). The CDR3 length is 15 residues. Trimming removed 3 bases from V and 8 bases from J, with 17 bases in between. CDR3 loop: CASSMRRELGHEQFF. DNA of the CDR3: TGTGCCAGTAGTATGAGGAGGGAGTTAGGCCATGAGCAGTTCTTC.

The rearrangement joins TRBV6-5 to TRBJ2-1; 8 bases agree with TRBD2. Germline values: CDR1 MNHEY, CDR2 SVGAGI. The CDR3 spans 15 residues. V was clipped by 5 bases and J by 5 bases; unmatched bases: 8. The DNA of the CDR3 is TGTGCCAGCAGTCTAGCGGGCGGGGTGGACAATGAGCAGTTCTTC. This translates into CASSLAGGVDNEQFF.

Of note for this clone: A read error may account for a junction end that differs from germline. The chain has TRBV6-5 and TRBJ1-2; 7 bases line up with TRBD1. Germline CDR1 and CDR2: MNHEY and SVGAGI. This CDR3 has 14 amino acids. This chain's CDR3 is CASSSDRPNYGYTF. As DNA, the CDR3 is TGTGCCAGCAGTTCGGACAGGCCTAATTATGGCTACACCTTC.

V and J are TRBV28 and TRBJ1-2; D might be TRBD1 (6 bases). The V gene lost 3 bases and the J gene lost 0 bases, with 17 bases spanning the gap. Germline V gene lookup returns CDR1 MDHEN and CDR2 SYDVKM. This CDR3 comprises 17 residues. Written as DNA, the CDR3 is TGTGCCAGCAGTTTGGGGGCAGGACTGTCACCTAACTATGGCTACACCTTC. Translation: CASSLGAGLSPNYGYTF.

The chain recombines TRBV4-2 with TRBJ2-3; TRBD2 might be the D (6 bases). Germline V CDR1 and CDR2: LGHNA, YNFKEQ. V lost 0 bases, J lost 11 bases, and 15 bases lay in between. The CDR3 length is 14 residues. CDR3 DNA: TGTGCCAGCAGCCAAGATCGTGGAGGGGCGGGGCAGTATTTT. It specifies CASSQDRGGAGQYF.

The rearrangement links TRBV7-9 to TRBJ1-1, with D possibly matching TRBD1 (5 bases). CDR1 and CDR2 (germline): SEHNR, FQNEAQ (reference sequence). This CDR3 spans 15 amino acids. The V end lost 5 bases, the J end lost 4 bases, and 17 bases lay between the germline ends. The CDR3: CASSPAGGGITEAFF. DNA of the CDR3: TGTGCCAGCAGCCCCGCTGGGGGAGGGATCACTGAAGCTTTCTTT.

The chain couples TRBV7-3 to TRBJ2-5, with 7 bases lining up with TRBD1. The CDR3 is made up of 15 amino acids. The V and J ends lost 3 bases and 2 bases, in that order; junction bases with no gene match: 6. Germline CDR1 and CDR2: SGHTA and FQGTGA. CDR3 loop: CASSLGTDRQETQYF. In DNA, the CDR3 is TGTGCCAGCAGCTTGGGGACGGACAGGCAAGAGACCCAGTACTTC.

CDR3 sequence: CASSPSDRVNEQFF. CDR3 in DNA: TGTGCCAGCAGTCCTTCCGACAGGGTCAATGAGCAGTTCTTC. This chain uses TRBV6-6 with TRBJ2-1, with TRBD1 identical over 7 bases. The ends lost 5 bases at V and 6 bases at J; junction bases unmatched: 7. This CDR3 has 14 amino acids. The V gene's germline CDR1 is MNHNY and CDR2 SVGAGI (reference sequence).

This clone turned up a few times. V is TRBV10-3 and J is TRBJ1-4; 12 bases are shared with TRBD1. The J segment lost 5 bases and the V segment lost 0 bases, leaving 4 bases of the junction unmatched. The length of the CDR3 is 17 residues. Germline CDR1 is ENHRY and CDR2 is SYGVKD. The chain's CDR3 is CAISESGQGARNEKLFF. The CDR3 region has the DNA TGTGCCATCAGTGAGTCGGGACAGGGGGCGCGAAATGAAAAACTGTTTTTT.

This sequence joins TRBV29-1 and TRBJ2-4; 9 bases map to TRBD2. The V gene's germline CDR1 is SQVTM and CDR2 ANQGSEA. V was pared by 2 bases and J by 1 base, with 12 bases of the junction left unmatched. The CDR3 consists of 18 residues. The CDR3 sequence is CSVENLGGRAGAKNIQYF. Here the CDR3 DNA reads TGCAGCGTTGAAAACCTGGGCGGGAGGGCCGGGGCCAAAAACATTCAGTACTTC. Using reference TRBV29-1 and TRBJ2-4 for the parts outside the CDR3, the full variable domain is SAVISQKPSRDICQRGTSLTIQCQVDSQVTMMFWYRQQPGQSLTLIATANQGSEATYESGFVIDKFPISRPNLTFSTLTVSNMSPEDSSIYLCSVENLGGRAGAKNIQYFGAGTRLSVL.